The 10 T cell receptor beta chains listed next were all sequenced from one sample in a study of cytomegalovirus exposure and HLA in healthy donors. 60 Vbeta and 13 Jbeta primers were used in PCR. Some clones are missing from TCRdb's copy, which holds only in-frame ones; the method was immunoSEQ multiplex PCR. The sample lists 130,000 or so clones, approximately 74% seen once, with around 7.2% in the top ten. The material sequenced was PBMCs. The receptor set was obtained from a male donor in good health and CMV-seronegative.

CDR3 amino acids: CASSLLTSGGLGDTQYF. The CDR3 nucleotides read TGTGCCAGCAGTTTATTGACTAGCGGGGGTTTGGGGGATACGCAGTATTTT. The chain employs TRBV27 and TRBJ2-3; 12 bases fit TRBD2. J was trimmed by 6 bases and V by 1 base; bases with no gene match: 8. This CDR3 spans 17 amino acids. Germline V gene data show CDR1 as MNHEY and CDR2 as SMNVEV (reference sequence).

The J gene is TRBJ2-7, the V gene TRBV5-5; 9 bases line up with TRBD2. This CDR3 comprises 15 residues. V lost 0 bases and J lost 0; bases outside the gene matches: 1. Germline assignment: CDR1 SGHKS and CDR2 YYEKEE (reference sequence). In DNA form, the CDR3 reads TGTGCCAGCAGCTTGGGACTAGCGGTCTCCTACGAGCAGTACTTC. As protein: CASSLGLAVSYEQYF.

This chain uses TRBV18 with TRBJ2-7; D is undetermined. Germline V CDR1 and CDR2: KGHSH, LQKENI. This CDR3 has 13 amino acids. V lost 4 bases and J lost 2, with 9 bases in between. The CDR3 region is CASSLTQTYEQYF. CDR3 DNA: TGTGCCAGCTCACTAACACAGACCTACGAGCAGTACTTC.

This clone was detected only once. CDR3 nucleotide sequence: TGTGCCAGCAGTTTAGGGACAGGGGTGAATGGCTACACCTTC. This codes for CASSLGTGVNGYTF. The rearrangement joins TRBV28 to TRBJ1-2; TRBD1 aligns across 10 bases. The V gene's germline CDR1 is MDHEN and CDR2 SYDVKM. There are 14 residues in the CDR3. With 2 bases clipped from V and 6 bases from J, the junction kept 3 bases outside the gene matches.

The chain joins TRBV7-3 to TRBJ1-5, with TRBD1 matching 8 bases. This CDR3 spans 13 amino acids. In germline, CDR1 is SGHTA, CDR2 FQGTGA. V trimming: 2 bases; J trimming: 10 bases; junction bases outside the gene matches: 4. The CDR3 is CASSLGQGGPQHF. As DNA, the CDR3 is TGTGCCAGCAGCTTAGGACAGGGAGGTCCCCAGCATTTT.

The chain carries TRBV5-1 and TRBJ2-3; 7 nucleotides align to TRBD1. Losses at the gene ends were 1 base for V and 5 bases for J; bases not matched to a gene: 1. Germline values: CDR1 SGHRS, CDR2 YFSETQ. CDR3 length: 13 amino acids. The CDR3 loop reads CASSLNRGDTQYF. CDR3 DNA: TGCGCCAGCAGCTTGAACAGGGGAGATACGCAGTATTTT.

This chain joins TRBV4-1 and TRBJ1-2, with no clear D. The germline CDR1 and CDR2 sequences are MGHRA and YSYEKL. The CDR3 sequence is 15 residues long. The V end lost 0 bases, the J end lost 4 bases, and 12 bases lay between the germline ends. CDR3 DNA: TGCGCCAGCAGCCAAGATTTCGCACACGTCTATGGCTACACCTTC. Its translation: CASSQDFAHVYGYTF.

The rearrangement uses TRBV5-5 and TRBJ1-1; possible D gene TRBD1, 5 bases. Trimming removed 4 bases at V and 3 bases at J, with 10 bases between. Germline values: CDR1 SGHKS, CDR2 YYEKEE (reference sequence). The length of the CDR3 is 13 residues. The CDR3 loop reads CASSHRQYTEAFF. The CDR3, as DNA: TGTGCCAGCAGCCACAGACAGTACACTGAAGCTTTCTTT.

This clone has just a few counts. Written as DNA, the CDR3 is TGTGCCAGCAGTTTATCGAAGACAGCGAACACTGAAGCTTTCTTT. This gives the protein CASSLSKTANTEAFF. The genes are TRBV27 and TRBJ1-1, with D possibly matching TRBD1 (5 bases). From germline, CDR1 is MNHEY and CDR2 SMNVEV (reference sequence). The CDR3 covers 15 residues. V lost 0 bases and J lost 1, with 9 bases in between.

V gene TRBV30 combines with J gene TRBJ2-2, with D unclear. Trimming pared 0 bases from V and 7 bases from J, leaving 9 bases between. CDR1 and CDR2 from the germline V gene are GTSNPN and SVGIG (reference sequence). The CDR3 covers 13 residues. The CDR3 nucleotides read TGTGCCTGGAGTGTGGTTACGAGCGGGGAGCTGTTTTTT. This encodes CAWSVVTSGELFF.